Sequencing of this T cell receptor beta chain was carried out in a study of blood T cell repertoires in COVID-19. This clone was recorded only once. Some clones are missing from TCRdb's copy, which holds only in-frame ones; the method was immunoSEQ multiplex PCR. The sample consists of about 150,000 clones, around 82% of them appearing once. The sample taken for sequencing was peripheral blood. The sequence came from a human donor with acute or convalescent COVID-19. The donor label of this sample is uncertain.

Here the CDR3 reads CASSLVTSYASRVSPLHF. The DNA for the CDR3 is TGTGCCAGCAGCTTAGTAACCTCCTACGCATCCAGGGTCTCACCCCTCCACTTT. The V and J genes are TRBV7-2 and TRBJ1-6, with D tentatively TRBD1 (5 bases). V shed 1 base and J shed 10 bases, with 23 bases lying between them. The CDR3 length is 18 residues. Germline V CDR1 and CDR2: SGHTA, FQGNSA. The whole variable domain, filled in from reference TRBV7-2 and TRBJ1-6, reads GAGVSQSPSNKVTEKGKDVELRCDPISGHTALYWYRQSLGQGLEFLIYFQGNSAPDKSGLPSDRFSAERTGGSVSTLTIQRTQQEDSAVYLCASSLVTSYASRVSPLHFGNGTRLTVT.